This T cell receptor (beta chain) was documented in a study of T cell clonotyping in hematopoietic cell transplantation (dated by TCRdb to about 2021). Broadly, across the study: A total of 120 to 150 blood samples were gathered in the study from roughly 40 consecutive transplant recipients along with their related donors. Patient recruitment ran from September 2015 to early 2017, and follow-up continued until late 2020 or death.

Study-wide findings and limitations: Donor and pretransplant recipient Inverse Simpson Index values predicted broader posttransplant TCR repertoire diversity. The sample size was limited, and because cells were not sorted, the contributions of CD4 and CD8 repertoires could not be separated. Only a small fraction of recipient repertoires overlapped donor repertoires, with over 95% appearing de novo at the given depth. After transplant, TCR diversity in recipients dropped, and pathologically expanded clonotypes climbed progressively between day 30 and day 180.

A note on this clone: Its cognate antigen has yet to be identified. Within one base of it there is no much larger clone, and no base qualities were kept.

The meaning of the sample's time point label: 180 days after allo-HCT. Blood from recipients was drawn about 28 days before transplant and again at days 30, 100 and 180 after transplant. Nuclei Lysis Solution was used to extract genomic DNA from fresh or cryopreserved unfractionated peripheral blood mononuclear cells. V has 2 bases trimmed and J has 2 bases trimmed; junction bases matching no gene number 9. CDR1 and CDR2, per the germline V gene, are SGHAT and FQNNGV. The CDR3, from cysteine to phenylalanine, totals 17 residues. Kept here is only the CDR3 DNA, which spans 51 bases and is read in frame from base 1. The immunoSEQ assay, a bias-controlled multiplex PCR using V- and J-specific primers, was used to amplify TCR beta CDR3 regions from genomic DNA. A second PCR step added a proprietary barcode and Illumina adapter sequences to the CDR3 amplicons. An Illumina MiSeq instrument was used for sequencing of the CDR3 libraries. The study's own analysis went as follows. Export and quality control were done with immunoSEQ Analyzer 3.0, while downstream analyses used R Bioconductor and Immunarch. Only productive rearrangements in the normalized downsampled data set went into calculating the repertoire metrics. In the normalized cohort, clonotypes with more than 5 templates were defined as pathologically expanded. The Inverse Simpson Index served as the measure of repertoire diversity. To capture all clonotypes, CMV-specificity analyses were performed on the non-normalized data set. As stored in TCRdb, this immuneACCESS dataset retains in-frame rearrangements with V and J assigned. A fraction of the clones does not appear; measured against another copy, unresolved V genes explain less than half of the discrepancy, and the remainder lacks a known reason. D and trimming were read from the DNA, whereas the V and J calls and clone size are those reported in that table. For this sample the table gives under 10,000 clones, of which around 85% were detected only once. Clones ranked in the top ten supply approximately 35% of the sample.

This material consisted of PBMCs, taken 180 days after allogeneic stem cell transplant. The V gene is TRBV11-2 and the J gene is TRBJ2-7, with 10 central nucleotides matching TRBD1. This clonotype was obtained from a human patient who had an allogeneic stem cell transplant, so the T cells may come from the graft donor. The donor label of this sample is uncertain. Some clones in this sample may be carry-over from other donors' samples. The bases read TGTGCCAGCAGCTTAAGAGGGACAGGGGACGACCCCTACGAGCAGTACTTC. Its protein reads: CASSLRGTGDDPYEQYF.